This is a list of T cell receptor beta chains from one sample in a study. Using immunoSEQ multiplex PCR, the repertoire was profiled, and TCRdb retains in-frame clones only, with some absent. The table includes around 50,000 clones, approximately 93% detected once. The sequenced material came from PBMCs. Receptors originate from a man aged 40-50 years with rheumatoid arthritis. The CDR3 runs from the conserved cysteine through the conserved F or W. D genes are given only for firm matches. Size is omitted from some rows. Given values are once, few, many or a class for expanded clones.

v_call	j_call	clone_size	d_call	cdr3_nt	cdr3_aa
TRBV9	TRBJ1-6	-	-	TGTGCCAGCAGCGTACAGGGCTCACCCCTCCACTTT	CASSVQGSPLHF
TRBV4-2	TRBJ2-2	once	TRBD1	TGTGCCAGCAGCCAGGACAGGGTTTACAGCGGGGAGCTGTTTTTT	CASSQDRVYSGELFF
TRBV19	TRBJ2-1	once	TRBD2	TGTGCCAGTAGTATCGACGGGAGGCCCTACAATGAGCAGTTCTTC	CASSIDGRPYNEQFF
TRBV2	TRBJ1-6	few	TRBD1	TGTGCCAGCAGTGAAGATACAGGGGATTCACCCCTCCACTTT	CASSEDTGDSPLHF
TRBV7-9	TRBJ2-1	-	TRBD1	TGTGCCAGCAGCTTTCGACAGGGAAATTTTAACAATGAGCAGTTCTTC	CASSFRQGNFNNEQFF
TRBV7-2	TRBJ1-6	-	TRBD1	TGTGCCAGCAGCCGAGGGGGCGCATCCCCCCTCCACTTT	CASSRGGASPLHF
TRBV29-1	TRBJ2-2	-	TRBD1	TGCAGCGTTGAAATCCCAGGGGGCTTTACCGGGGAGCTGTTTTTT	CSVEIPGGFTGELFF
TRBV15	TRBJ1-6	once	TRBD1	TGTGCCACCAGCAGAAAGACAGGGGAAAGTTCACCCCTCCACTTT	CATSRKTGESSPLHF
TRBV11-3	TRBJ2-5	-	TRBD2	TGTGCCAGCAGCTTGGTGAGCGGGGGGCAAGAGACCCAGTACTTC	CASSLVSGGQETQYF
TRBV5-6	TRBJ2-7	-	-	TGTGCCAGCAGCTCCAATTCCTACACCAGATACACCTACGAGCAGTACTTC	CASSSNSYTRYTYEQYF
TRBV7-2	TRBJ1-1	-	TRBD1	TGTGCCAGCAGCCCCCGACAGGGGATGAACACTGAAGCTTTCTTT	CASSPRQGMNTEAFF
TRBV7-3	TRBJ2-1	medium-sized	TRBD2	TGTGCCAGCAGCTTCACGGGGGGCTCCTACAATGAGCAGTTCTTC	CASSFTGGSYNEQFF
TRBV20-1	TRBJ2-7	-	TRBD1	TGCAGTGCGCAGGGGGCCGGCGAGCAGTACTTC	CSAQGAGEQYF
TRBV9	TRBJ2-4	-	TRBD1	TGTGCCAGCAGCGCAGGAGGACAGGGCGGGACCAAAAACATTCAGTACTTC	CASSAGGQGGTKNIQYF
TRBV11-2	TRBJ2-1	once	-	TGTGCCAGCGGCTACGGGATAGAAGGGAATGAGCAGTTCTTC	CASGYGIEGNEQFF
TRBV6-5	TRBJ2-7	-	-	TGTGCCAGCAGTAAGCAGGGTCGCGGCCACGAGCAGTACTTC	CASSKQGRGHEQYF
TRBV7-9	TRBJ1-2	-	TRBD1	TGTGCCAGCAGCTCGGGACAGGTGATATCTCCCCCTGAGGGCTACACCTTC	CASSSGQVISPPEGYTF
TRBV27	TRBJ1-1	-	-	TGTGCCAGCAGTCTCAGGGGTACTGAAGCTTTCTTT	CASSLRGTEAFF
TRBV2	TRBJ2-2	-	-	TGTGCCAGCAGTGACCTGTGGCAGTCCAAAGCCACCGGGGAGCTGTTTTTT	CASSDLWQSKATGELFF
TRBV2	TRBJ2-2	-	-	TGTGCCAGCAGGGGGGGCGATGGGACCGGGGAGCTGTTTTTT	CASRGGDGTGELFF
TRBV9	TRBJ2-1	-	TRBD2	TGTGCCAGCAGCGGCATAAGCGGGACCACCTACAATGAGCAGTTCTTC	CASSGISGTTYNEQFF
TRBV12-3/TRBV12-4	TRBJ1-5	-	-	TGTGCCAGCAGTTTGGATCAGCCCCAGCATTTT	CASSLDQPQHF
TRBV5-6	TRBJ2-3	-	-	TGTGCCAGCTCCAACACGGGGGATACGCAGTATTTT	CASSNTGDTQYF
TRBV9	TRBJ2-6	-	-	TGTGCCAGCAGCGTAGAGGGGGAGTTAGTCTCTGGGGCCAACGTCCTGACTTTC	CASSVEGELVSGANVLTF
TRBV5-5	TRBJ1-3	-	-	TGTGCCAGCAGCTTGGAAAACACCATATATTTT	CASSLENTIYF
TRBV9	TRBJ1-1	-	-	TGTGCCAGCAGCGCCCACCCCAGGGGTCGGACTGAAGCTTTCTTT	CASSAHPRGRTEAFF
TRBV5-1	TRBJ1-2	-	TRBD1	TGCGCCAGCAGCCGGACAGGGAATGGCTACACCTTC	CASSRTGNGYTF
TRBV19	TRBJ2-1	-	-	TGTGCCAGTAGCCGGGAAACCTACAATGAGCAGTTCTTC	CASSRETYNEQFF
TRBV4-3	TRBJ2-7	-	-	TGCGCCAGCAGCCAAACCCCTGGGAGCTACGAGCAGTACTTC	CASSQTPGSYEQYF
TRBV5-1	TRBJ2-1	-	TRBD2	TGCGCCAGCAGCAGGGGACTAGCAGAATACAATGAGCAGTTCTTC	CASSRGLAEYNEQFF
TRBV19	TRBJ2-2	-	TRBD1	TGTGCCAGTAGTCCGTCCACAGGGGCCGGGGAGCTGTTTTTT	CASSPSTGAGELFF
TRBV25-1	TRBJ2-5	-	TRBD1	TGTGCCAGCAGTGATTGGTCAGGGGGCGAAGAGACCCAGTACTTC	CASSDWSGGEETQYF
TRBV3-1/TRBV3-2	TRBJ2-5	-	-	TGTGCCAGCAGCCGGAGTGGATGGGCAGAGACCCAGTACTTC	CASSRSGWAETQYF
TRBV20-1	TRBJ1-1	-	TRBD1	TGCAGTGCTAGTGCGGCAGGGGGCTGGAACACTGAAGCTTTCTTT	CSASAAGGWNTEAFF
TRBV7-3	TRBJ2-5	-	-	TGTGCCAGCAGCTTAACTCGCCAGGAGACCCAGTACTTC	CASSLTRQETQYF
TRBV2	TRBJ1-4	few	-	TGTGCCAGCAGTGAAGCGGTCAGAACTAATGAAAAACTGTTTTTT	CASSEAVRTNEKLFF
TRBV7-9	TRBJ2-7	-	-	TGTGCCAGCAGCGGGGGACTTTCCTACGAGCAGTACTTC	CASSGGLSYEQYF
TRBV11-2	TRBJ2-3	-	TRBD2	TGTGCCAGCAGCTTACAGCGGGGGGGCACAGATACGCAGTATTTT	CASSLQRGGTDTQYF
TRBV6-1	TRBJ2-5	-	-	TGTGCCAGCAGTGAACTGGTAGGGATGGAGACCCAGTACTTC	CASSELVGMETQYF
TRBV7-9	TRBJ1-5	-	TRBD1	TGTGCCAGCAGCACAGGACAGGGCAACCAGCCCCAGCATTTT	CASSTGQGNQPQHF
TRBV6-6	TRBJ2-7	-	-	TGTGCCAGCAGTTACTCGGGCACCTCCGGAGAGCAGTACTTC	CASSYSGTSGEQYF
TRBV5-4	TRBJ2-5	-	-	TGTGCCAGCAGCGGCGAGGGGACCCAGTACTTC	CASSGEGTQYF
TRBV7-2	TRBJ2-5	-	-	TGTGCCAGCAGCTTACTTGAAGAGACCCAGTACTTC	CASSLLEETQYF
TRBV7-2	TRBJ1-2	-	TRBD1	TGTGCCAGCAGCGAGCCCCGACAGGGCTCCTATGGCTACACCTTC	CASSEPRQGSYGYTF
TRBV7-2	TRBJ2-5	-	TRBD1	TGTGCCAGCAGCTCGCCCGGACAGGGAGAGACCCAGTACTTC	CASSSPGQGETQYF
TRBV18	TRBJ1-5	-	-	TGTGCCAGCTCACCGTCGGTCGATCAGCCCCAGCATTTT	CASSPSVDQPQHF
TRBV9	TRBJ1-2	-	TRBD1	TGTGCCAGCACCCTTAGTCCGGGACAGCTCTATGGCTACACCTTC	CASTLSPGQLYGYTF
TRBV4-2	TRBJ1-1	-	-	TGTGCCAGCAGCCAAGCCTCCAGGGACACTGAAGCTTTCTTT	CASSQASRDTEAFF
TRBV5-1	TRBJ2-1	-	-	TGCGCCAGCAGCTTGTGGGCTAGCCCCCAAGGGAATGAGCAGTTCTTC	CASSLWASPQGNEQFF
TRBV25-1	TRBJ1-1	-	-	TGTGCCAGCAGTGAATACAAGGGGAGGAACACTGAAGCTTTCTTT	CASSEYKGRNTEAFF
TRBV5-4	TRBJ1-4	-	TRBD1	TGTGCCAGCAGCCCAAAACAGGGGCCGCAAGAAAAACTGTTTTTT	CASSPKQGPQEKLFF
TRBV3-1/TRBV3-2	TRBJ2-3	-	-	TGTGCCAGCAGCCACGAAGCTCCAAAGCAGTATTTT	CASSHEAPKQYF
TRBV24-1	TRBJ2-7	-	-	TGTGCCACCAGTGACCCTGCCGGCGAGCAGTACTTC	CATSDPAGEQYF